This TCR beta chain was sequenced for a study of blood T cell repertoires in COVID-19. Background on the study: Sources were T cells, B-cell-depleted T cells, or PBMCs; the material itself was cDNA or gDNA.

The CDR3 length is 15 residues. Germline values: CDR1 LGHDT, CDR2 YNNKEL (reference sequence). V lost 7 bases to trimming and J lost 5 bases, with 15 bases between them. The assay was immunoSEQ multiplex PCR, and TCRdb's table has in-frame clones only and misses some. This sample yields approximately 90,000 clones, of which around 87% are seen a single time; 6% to 9.5% belongs to the top ten. This clonotype was obtained from a human donor with acute or convalescent COVID-19. The donor label of this sample is uncertain. The material sequenced was peripheral blood. The chain has TRBV3-1 (or the pseudogene TRBV3-2) and TRBJ1-6; weak D call: TRBD1 (5 bases). The CDR3 bases are TGTGCCAGCACCCAGGGATCAGGGAATAATTCACCCCTCCACTTT. Protein sequence: CASTQGSGNNSPLHF.